This TCR beta chain was sequenced in a study of blood T cell repertoires in COVID-19. About the research overall: From T cells, B-cell-depleted T cells, or PBMCs came the material, which was cDNA or gDNA.

Generated by immunoSEQ multiplex PCR, the TCRdb table keeps only in-frame clones and is missing some. There are over 110,000 clones in the sample; 88% occur only once, and approximately 1.8% lies in the top ten. Germline-derived CDR1 and CDR2 are SGHRS and YFSETQ. The CDR3 runs 13 residues. Trimming removed 4 bases at V and 1 base at J, with 8 bases between. This receptor was taken from a man aged 65-85 years with acute or convalescent COVID-19. V usage is TRBV5-1 and J usage is TRBJ1-1, with D possibly matching TRBD1 (5 bases). The sequencing sample was made of peripheral blood. CDR3 region: CASSTDKNTEAFF. The CDR3 DNA reads as TGCGCCAGCAGCACGGACAAGAACACTGAAGCTTTCTTT.